This T cell receptor beta chain is drawn from a study of blood T cells in healthy people across ages (dated by TCRdb to about 2015). With regard to the full study: In model experiments, template switching captured roughly one uniquely barcoded TCR beta cDNA molecule for every two T cells. To track age-related changes in TCR beta repertoire diversity, the study relied on deep sequencing normalized with unique cDNA molecular identifiers. The donors were split into four age groups: young (average about 16 years), middle-aged (39), aged (about 56) and long-lived (approximately 80). To avoid experimental bias, donors of different ages were randomly spread across the sequencing lanes. The study analyzed two additional independent replicas of 1 million unique cDNA reads from the same blood draw for two donors, one aged 18 to 30 and one aged 80 or older.

Paper-wide results and their limitations: Estimates of total diversity based on one million sequenced T cells were regarded as lower bounds and as underestimates. Observed TCR beta diversity per million T cells fell roughly linearly with age, and a significant reduction was already apparent by age around 39. The CMV infection status of donors was not known, potentially confounding age-related changes in expanded clonotypes. Because profiling used bulk unsorted PBMCs, naive and antigen-experienced compartments could not be compared conclusively. Compared with the aged group, the long-lived group had more naive CD4+ T cells, fewer expanded clones and increased TCR diversity, suggesting age selection. There was a strong correlation between observed TCR beta diversity and the percentage of naive T cells measured by flow cytometry.

Systemically healthy Caucasian individuals from Russia, around 38 in total and aged about 6 to 100 years, were included as donors. Approximately 9 milliliters of peripheral blood were collected from each donor into EDTA-treated Vacutainer tubes. Ficoll-Paque density-gradient centrifugation was used to isolate PBMCs, with at least 6.5 million per sample. Trizol reagent was used to extract total RNA from PBMCs, with at least 6 micrograms per sample. For every donor, flow cytometry on a PBMC aliquot measured the percentage of naive CD45RAhigh/CD27high T cells. With regard to this clonotype: This receptor's antigen is unknown. Base qualities are missing; no much larger clone stands one base away.

The library was built by means of 5' RACE. TCRdb records Illumina HiSeq 2500 as the sequencer. A second PCR of about 6 to 11 cycles was run with a J-beta primer mix and a sample-barcoded 5' primer. Each TCR beta cDNA molecule received a unique molecular identifier from a template-switch 5' adaptor carrying 12 random nucleotides. At least 3 million CDR3-containing paired-end reads were obtained from each sample. First-strand cDNA synthesis was performed from all RNA using the Mint cDNA synthesis kit, with priming by a TRBC-specific oligonucleotide. After uracil-DNA glycosylase treatment, a first 18-cycle PCR used universal primers M1SS and BC2_uni_R on all cDNA. Processing in the source paper ran as follows. Each sample was normalized by randomly selecting 1 million high-quality reads, each carrying a distinct molecular identifier. Instead of being binned into consensus sequences, reads with shared molecular identifiers were discarded. MiTCR, run with a Q25 quality threshold and the strictest error-elimination algorithm, handled CDR3 identification, clonotype clustering and error correction. A nonparametric unseen species model using Euler transformation provided a lower-bound estimate of total TCR beta diversity. TCRdb cleaned the public reads at Q25 with fastp, built clones with MiXCR and kept in-frame beta chains. A single entry per CDR3 protein holds the most common genes and DNA from its merged rows. For this entry, the V and J calls and clone size follow TCRdb and not the study's own pipeline. The sample table lists roughly 2 million distinct CDR3 sequences, around 48% of them with a count of one. 2.1% of the sample belongs to the ten largest clones.

Material for sequencing was blood. This clonotype was sampled from a woman aged 40 to 50 in good health.

The CDR3 reads as follows: CASGTNRDSSYEQYF. The bases read TGTGCCAGCGGAACGAATAGGGACAGCTCCTACGAGCAGTACTTC. The chain is assembled from TRBV6-6 and TRBJ2-7; 7 of the junction bases match TRBD1. After removal of 8 bases from V and 0 bases from J, the junction retains 10 bases not matched to a gene. From the germline V gene (reference sequence), CDR1 is MNHNY and CDR2 is SVGAGI. Taken from cysteine to phenylalanine, the CDR3 has 15 residues. Only the CDR3 part of the read is kept: 45 bases, read in frame from the first base.